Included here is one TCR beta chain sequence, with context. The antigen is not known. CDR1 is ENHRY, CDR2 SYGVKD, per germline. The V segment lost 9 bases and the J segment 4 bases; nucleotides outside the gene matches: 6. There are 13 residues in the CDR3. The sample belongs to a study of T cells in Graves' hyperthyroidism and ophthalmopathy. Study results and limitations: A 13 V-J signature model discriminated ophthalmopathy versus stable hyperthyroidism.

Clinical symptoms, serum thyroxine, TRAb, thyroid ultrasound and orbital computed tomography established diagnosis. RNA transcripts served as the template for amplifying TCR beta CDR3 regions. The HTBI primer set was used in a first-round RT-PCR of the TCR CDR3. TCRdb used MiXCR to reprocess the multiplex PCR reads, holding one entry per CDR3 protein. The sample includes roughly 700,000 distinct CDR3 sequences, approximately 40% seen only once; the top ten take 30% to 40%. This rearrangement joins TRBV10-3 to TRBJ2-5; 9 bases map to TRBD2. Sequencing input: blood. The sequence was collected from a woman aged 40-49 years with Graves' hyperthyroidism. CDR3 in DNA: TGTGCCATAGCGGGGGGCAACGGAGAGACCCAGTACTTC. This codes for CAIAGGNGETQYF.